The 9 T cell receptor beta chains below come from one sample, sequenced in a study of CD8 T cells in ankylosing spondylitis. TCRdb reanalysed the 5' RACE reads using MiXCR and keeps one entry per CDR3 protein. Here the sample spans some 140,000 distinct CDR3 sequences, 5.5% to 7.5% being singletons. Material for sequencing was blood, either unsorted or a sorted T cell fraction (not recorded which). These receptors all come from a female donor with ankylosing spondylitis or in good health (not recorded which).

This clonotype was seen only a few times. The chain uses TRBV4-1 and TRBJ1-6; a weak D match, TRBD1 (5 bases). V was clipped by 2 bases and J by 0 bases, with 17 bases between them. This CDR3 comprises 19 residues. Germline V CDR1 and CDR2: MGHRA, YSYEKL. CDR3 protein: CASSQFEVAGRSYNSPLHF. CDR3 DNA sequence: TGCGCCAGCAGCCAATTTGAGGTGGCAGGGCGCTCCTATAATTCACCCCTCCACTTT.

This clonotype was seen ten or more times. V and J are TRBV12-3 or TRBV12-4 and TRBJ2-3, with 9 bases lining up with TRBD2. This CDR3 is built from 16 residues. J gave up 1 base and V 5 bases, and 7 bases lay outside the gene matches. CDR3 protein: CASSRSRLAGTDTQYF. The DNA of the CDR3 is TGTGCCAGCAGTCGCTCTCGACTAGCGGGCACAGATACGCAGTATTTT.

This clonotype was detected ten times or more. The chain uses TRBV11-2 and TRBJ1-1; tentatively, D is TRBD1 (5 bases). V dropped 6 bases and J dropped 4 bases, with 21 bases sitting between them. Germline loops: CDR1 SGHAT, CDR2 FQNNGV. The CDR3 has 16 residues. The CDR3 protein is CASRPNPRGVSTEAFF. In DNA, the CDR3 is TGTGCCAGCAGACCTAACCCACGAGGGGTCAGCACTGAAGCTTTCTTT.

In this sample, this clonotype turned up many times. The rearrangement uses TRBV14 and TRBJ2-6; D is perhaps TRBD1 (5 bases). CDR1 and CDR2 from the germline V gene are SGHDN and FVKESK. CDR3 length equals 17 residues. V dropped 4 bases and J dropped 0 bases, with 13 bases sitting between them. CDR3 DNA: TGTGCCAGCAGCCCGCATCAGGGAACCTCTGGGGCCAACGTCCTGACTTTC. Residues: CASSPHQGTSGANVLTF.

The table lists this clonotype with many counts. J is TRBJ2-2 and V is TRBV20-1; D ambiguous. The CDR3 consists of 11 residues. V lost 2 bases, J lost 7 bases, and 5 bases lay in between. Germline CDR1 DFQATT, CDR2 SNEGSKA (reference sequence). In DNA form, the CDR3 reads TGCAGTGCTAGAAAGGACGGGGAGCTGTTTTTT. The encoded protein is CSARKDGELFF.

Notes on this clonotype: A single base separates this from a much larger clone, so it may be a read error. This chain connects TRBV15 to TRBJ2-7; 9 bases are shared with TRBD2. CDR1 and CDR2 from the germline V gene are LNHNV and YYDKDF (reference sequence). This CDR3 region has 18 residues. This CDR3 is CATSSRSSGGSSSYELYF. In DNA, the CDR3 is TGTGCCACCAGCAGCCGGAGTAGCGGGGGCTCGAGCTCCTACGAGCTGTACTTC.

This clonotype has at least ten counts. The chain is built from TRBV19 and TRBJ1-1; D perhaps matches TRBD1 (5 bases). V was cut by 3 bases and J by 6 bases, with 11 bases left in between. The CDR3 covers 13 residues. In germline, CDR1 is LNHDA, CDR2 SQIVND (reference sequence). The CDR3 coding sequence is TGTGCCAGTAGTATGGTGGGGGAGGCTGAAGCTTTCTTT. As protein: CASSMVGEAEAFF.

This clonotype was seen repeatedly, ten times or more. The chain links TRBV29-1 to TRBJ1-1; weak D call: TRBD1 (5 bases). V was cut by 7 bases and J by 5 bases, with 11 bases left in between. Germline V lookup: CDR1 SQVTM, CDR2 ANQGSEA. The CDR3 totals 11 residues. In DNA, the CDR3 is TGCAGCGCCCAGGGTGGTACTGAAGCTTTCTTT. It specifies CSAQGGTEAFF.

This clonotype was seen repeatedly, ten times or more. The chain recombines TRBV2 with TRBJ2-3; the D is unclear. The CDR3 is made up of 14 amino acids. Trimming removed 3 bases from V and 3 bases from J, with 10 bases in between. Germline V CDR1 and CDR2: SNHLY, FYNNEI. CDR3 sequence: CASSDLIGTDTQYF. The CDR3 DNA reads TGTGCCAGCAGTGATCTGATCGGAACAGATACGCAGTATTTT.